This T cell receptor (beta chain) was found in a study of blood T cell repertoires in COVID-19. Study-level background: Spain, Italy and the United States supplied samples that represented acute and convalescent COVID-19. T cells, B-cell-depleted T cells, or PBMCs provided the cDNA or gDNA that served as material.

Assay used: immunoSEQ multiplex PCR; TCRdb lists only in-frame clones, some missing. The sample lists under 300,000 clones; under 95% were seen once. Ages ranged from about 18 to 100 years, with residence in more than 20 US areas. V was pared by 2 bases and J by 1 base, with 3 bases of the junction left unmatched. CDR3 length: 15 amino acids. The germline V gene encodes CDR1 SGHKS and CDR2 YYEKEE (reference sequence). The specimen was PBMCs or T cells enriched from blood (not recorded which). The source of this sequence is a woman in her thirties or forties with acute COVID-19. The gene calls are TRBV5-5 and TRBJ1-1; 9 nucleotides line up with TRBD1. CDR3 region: CASSFGTGTNTEAFF. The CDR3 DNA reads TGTGCCAGCAGCTTCGGGACAGGGACGAACACTGAAGCTTTCTTT. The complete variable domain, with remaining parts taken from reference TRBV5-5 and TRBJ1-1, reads DAGVTQSPTHLIKTRGQQVTLRCSPISGHKSVSWYQQVLGQGPQFIFQYYEKEERGRGNFPDRFSARQFPNYSSELNVNALLLGDSALYLCASSFGTGTNTEAFFGQGTRLTVV.